Presented here are 29 T cell receptor beta chains from one specimen sequenced in a study of cytomegalovirus exposure and HLA in healthy donors. The PCR used 60 Vbeta and 13 Jbeta primers. The data were produced by immunoSEQ multiplex PCR, yet TCRdb's version contains in-frame clones alone and is incomplete. In total, the table holds fewer than 250,000 clones. The sample comprised PBMCs. These receptors were taken from a woman in her 30s in good health and CMV-seropositive.

J is TRBJ2-5 and V is TRBV5-1; possibly TRBD2 for D (6 bases). The CDR3 runs to 15 residues. Germline values: CDR1 SGHRS, CDR2 YFSETQ. Trimming cost V 3 bases and J 0 bases, with 12 bases left between them. The CDR3 sequence is CASSYLAGYQETQYF. CDR3 sequence (DNA): TGCGCCAGCAGCTACCTCGCGGGGTACCAAGAGACCCAGTACTTC. The whole variable domain, remainder taken from reference TRBV5-1 and TRBJ2-5, is KAGVTQTPRYLIKTRGQQVTLSCSPISGHRSVSWYQQTPGQGLQFLFEYFSETQRNKGNFPGRFSGRQFSNSRSEMNVSTLELGDSALYLCASSYLAGYQETQYFGPGTRLLVL.

V is TRBV5-1 and J is TRBJ1-1; possibly TRBD1 for D (5 bases). With 6 bases removed from V and 3 bases from J, the gap between germline ends came to 15 bases. CDR3 length: 14 amino acids. The germline V gene encodes CDR1 SGHRS and CDR2 YFSETQ. The CDR3 spells CASNPGGEDTEAFF. CDR3 nucleotides: TGCGCCAGCAACCCCGGGGGGGAGGACACTGAAGCTTTCTTT.

V usage is TRBV19 and J usage is TRBJ2-1; perhaps TRBD1 as D (7 bases). The CDR3 spans 16 residues. Germline assignment: CDR1 LNHDA and CDR2 SQIVND (reference sequence). Trimming pared 5 bases from V and 0 bases from J, leaving 14 bases between. The CDR3 nucleotides read TGTGCCAGTAGTTTAGGGGGGACAGCCTCCTACAATGAGCAGTTCTTC. It encodes CASSLGGTASYNEQFF. The whole variable domain, filled in from reference TRBV19 and TRBJ2-1, reads DGGITQSPKYLFRKEGQNVTLSCEQNLNHDAMYWYRQDPGQGLRLIYYSQIVNDFQKGDIAEGYSVSREKKESFPLTVTSAQKNPTAFYLCASSLGGTASYNEQFFGPGTRLTVL.

V is TRBV5-1 and J is TRBJ2-7; D possibly corresponds to TRBD2 (5 bases). Germline lookup yields CDR1 SGHRS and CDR2 YFSETQ. Deletions cut 4 bases from V and 5 bases from J, with 19 bases between. The CDR3 is 15 residues long. CDR3 residues: CASSLDGVADDEQYF. The CDR3 nucleotides are TGCGCCAGCAGCCTTGACGGGGTAGCCGACGACGAGCAGTACTTC.

V and J are TRBV12-5 and TRBJ1-1; no firm D call. This CDR3 spans 13 amino acids. V lost 5 bases and J 7 bases, leaving 14 bases between the germline ends. Per the germline V gene, CDR1 is LGHNT and CDR2 is FRNRAP. CDR3 protein: CASGPQETNEAFF. DNA for the CDR3: TGTGCTAGTGGTCCCCAAGAAACTAATGAAGCTTTCTTT.

The V gene is TRBV5-6, the J gene TRBJ2-1; 12 positions match TRBD1. The CDR3 contains 16 residues. The trim removed 0 bases at V and 15 bases at J, leaving 13 bases unmatched. Germline CDR1 and CDR2: SGHDT and YYEEEE. The CDR3 loop is CASSLVGTGGSLDGFF. The CDR3 DNA sequence: TGTGCCAGCAGCTTGGTGGGGACAGGGGGCTCCCTCGATGGGTTCTTC.

The chain couples TRBV7-9 to TRBJ1-2, with a weak D call TRBD1 (6 bases). Germline-derived CDR1 and CDR2 are SEHNR and FQNEAQ (reference sequence). V lost 5 bases and J lost 8, with 21 bases in between. The CDR3 has 15 residues. This CDR3 is CASSPMGAQGGGYTF. In nucleotides, the CDR3 is TGTGCCAGCAGCCCCATGGGAGCACAGGGTGGCGGCTACACCTTC.

This sequence joins TRBV5-4 and TRBJ2-1; the match to TRBD2 covers 11 bases. V shed 4 bases and J 4 bases; nucleotides not matched to a gene: 4. Germline V lookup: CDR1 SGHNT, CDR2 YYREEE (reference sequence). The CDR3 consists of 15 residues. CDR3 residues: CASSQGLADYNEQFF. The CDR3 region has the DNA TGTGCCAGCAGCCAGGGACTAGCGGATTACAATGAGCAGTTCTTC. Drawing the rest from reference TRBV5-4 and TRBJ2-1, the complete variable domain is ETGVTQSPTHLIKTRGQQVTLRCSSQSGHNTVSWYQQALGQGPQFIFQYYREEENGRGNFPPRFSGLQFPNYSSELNVNALELDDSALYLCASSQGLADYNEQFFGPGTRLTVL.

The chain combines TRBV30 with TRBJ2-3; 11 bases line up with TRBD2. The CDR3 runs to 15 residues. Germline lookup yields CDR1 GTSNPN and CDR2 SVGIG (reference sequence). Trimming cost V 4 bases and J 3 bases; bases outside gene matches: 6. CDR3 in DNA: TGTGCCTGGAACATAATAGCGGGAGGGACAGATACGCAGTATTTT. Its translation: CAWNIIAGGTDTQYF.

The chain links TRBV7-2 to TRBJ1-1; the D is unclear. Trimming took 5 bases from V and 0 from J, leaving 16 bases between them. The length of the CDR3 is 16 residues. Germline V gene sequence: CDR1 SGHTA, CDR2 FQGNSA. CDR3 amino acids: CASSPPGKFMNTEAFF. Written as DNA, the CDR3 is TGTGCCAGCAGCCCCCCGGGGAAGTTTATGAACACTGAAGCTTTCTTT.

The V gene is TRBV5-5, the J gene TRBJ2-7; maybe TRBD2 (6 bases). There are 15 residues in the CDR3. Germline V CDR1 and CDR2: SGHKS, YYEKEE (reference sequence). Trimming took off 1 base at V and 4 bases at J, with 15 bases between the two ends. The chain's CDR3 is CASSLQGRREYEQYF. In DNA, the CDR3 is TGTGCCAGCAGCTTGCAGGGACGGCGGGAATACGAGCAGTACTTC.

As for this clone: The junction does not match germline at one end; this may be a read error. The V call is TRBV5-1, the J call TRBJ2-3, with TRBD2 as a possible D gene (6 bases). From germline, CDR1 is SGHRS and CDR2 YFSETQ. This CDR3 contains 13 residues. The CDR3 coding sequence is TGCGCCGGCAGCTTGGCCCCGGAGGGTACGCAGTATTTT. Encoded protein: CAGSLAPEGTQYF.

The J gene is TRBJ1-3, the V gene TRBV5-1; D is uncertain. The CDR3 runs 14 residues. V was shortened by 6 bases and J by 0 bases, with 10 bases between the two germline ends. Germline assignment: CDR1 SGHRS and CDR2 YFSETQ. Here the CDR3 reads CASTEDLSGNTIYF. The CDR3 DNA sequence: TGCGCCAGCACGGAGGACCTCTCTGGAAACACCATATATTTT.

The CDR3 sequence is CASSPGQGARGANVLTF. CDR3 bases: TGTGCCAGCTCACCGGGACAGGGGGCGCGCGGGGCCAACGTCCTGACTTTC. The J gene is TRBJ2-6, the V gene TRBV18, with TRBD1 identical over 12 bases. The junction had 4 bases not matched to a gene; V was cut back by 3 bases and J by 4 bases. CDR1 is KGHSH, CDR2 LQKENI, per germline. The CDR3 runs to 17 residues. The whole variable domain, filled in from reference TRBV18 and TRBJ2-6, reads NAGVMQNPRHLVRRRGQEARLRCSPMKGHSHVYWYRQLPEEGLKFMVYLQKENIIDESGMPKERFSAEFPKEGPSILRIQQVVRGDSAAYFCASSPGQGARGANVLTFGAGSRLTVL.

This sequence joins TRBV6-6 and TRBJ1-5, with TRBD1 identical over 7 bases. With 2 bases clipped from V and 7 bases from J, the junction kept 8 bases outside the gene matches. Germline V gene lookup returns CDR1 MNHNY and CDR2 SVGAGI (reference sequence). The CDR3 consists of 15 residues. The CDR3 loop is CASSYPQGGGQPQHF. For the CDR3, the DNA is TGTGCCAGCAGTTACCCTCAGGGGGGCGGACAGCCCCAGCATTTT.

The chain links TRBV11-2 to TRBJ2-7; 11 positions match TRBD2. V lost 5 bases and J lost 2; bases outside the gene matches: 11. The germline CDR1 and CDR2 sequences are SGHAT and FQNNGV. The CDR3 is 17 residues long. The CDR3 spells CASSNSPGTSGAYEQYF. DNA of the CDR3: TGTGCCAGCAGCAATAGTCCCGGGACTAGCGGAGCCTACGAGCAGTACTTC. Full variable domain (rest looked up from reference TRBV11-2 and TRBJ2-7): EAGVAQSPRYKIIEKRQSVAFWCNPISGHATLYWYQQILGQGPKLLIQFQNNGVVDDSQLPKDRFSAERLKGVDSTLKIQPAKLEDSAVYLCASSNSPGTSGAYEQYFGPGTRLTVT.

This chain links TRBV28 with TRBJ1-4; 9 bases align to TRBD1. The CDR3 runs to 16 residues. With 2 bases clipped from V and 8 bases from J, the junction kept 9 bases outside the gene matches. CDR1 is MDHEN and CDR2 is SYDVKM in the germline V gene. The CDR3 DNA sequence: TGTGCCAGCAGTTTAAGTGAGGGACAGGGTTACGAAAAACTGTTTTTT. As protein: CASSLSEGQGYEKLFF. Filled out from reference TRBV28 and TRBJ1-4, the complete variable domain reads DVKVTQSSRYLVKRTGEKVFLECVQDMDHENMFWYRQDPGLGLRLIYFSYDVKMKEKGDIPEGYSVSREKKERFSLILESASTNQTSMYLCASSLSEGQGYEKLFFGSGTQLSVL.

The chain combines TRBV19 with TRBJ1-2; 8 nucleotides line up with TRBD1. From germline, CDR1 is LNHDA and CDR2 SQIVND (reference sequence). The CDR3 sequence is 13 residues long. V lost 6 bases and J lost 8; bases outside the gene matches: 8. CDR3 nucleotides: TGTGCCAGTAGCCCGGACAGGGAGAGGGGCTACACCTTC. Amino acids: CASSPDRERGYTF.

This sequence joins TRBV19 and TRBJ1-1, with D tentatively TRBD1 (5 bases). V lost 7 bases and J 4 bases, leaving 19 bases between the germline ends. Germline values: CDR1 LNHDA, CDR2 SQIVND (reference sequence). The CDR3 runs to 15 residues. DNA of the CDR3: TGTGCCAGTAACCCCCTGGGGACTTGGGGCACTGAAGCTTTCTTT. This translates into CASNPLGTWGTEAFF.

V gene TRBV10-1 combines with J gene TRBJ2-3, with D unclear. V was shortened by 5 bases and J by 1 base, with 4 bases between the two germline ends. In germline, CDR1 is WNHNN, CDR2 SYGVQD (reference sequence). CDR3 size: 12 residues. The CDR3: CASSLGTDTQYF. The CDR3 nucleotides read TGCGCCAGCAGTCTCGGCACAGATACGCAGTATTTT.

The chain couples TRBV30 to TRBJ2-7; D is ambiguous. The CDR3 has 12 amino acids. Germline V gene lookup returns CDR1 GTSNPN and CDR2 SVGIG (reference sequence). The V end was cut by 0 bases, the J end by 3 bases, with 6 bases between. Here the CDR3 reads CAWSVRYYEQYF. In DNA form, the CDR3 reads TGTGCCTGGAGTGTCCGGTACTACGAGCAGTACTTC.

This chain connects TRBV28 to TRBJ2-2; D is possibly TRBD1 (5 bases). V lost 7 bases and J 7 bases, leaving 16 bases between the germline ends. This CDR3 contains 14 residues. Germline V gene sequence: CDR1 MDHEN, CDR2 SYDVKM. The DNA of the CDR3 is TGTGCCAGCAATATACAGGTTTTTGGCGGGGAGCTGTTTTTT. Residues: CASNIQVFGGELFF. Based on the CDR3 plus reference TRBV28 and TRBJ2-2, the full variable domain is DVKVTQSSRYLVKRTGEKVFLECVQDMDHENMFWYRQDPGLGLRLIYFSYDVKMKEKGDIPEGYSVSREKKERFSLILESASTNQTSMYLCASNIQVFGGELFFGEGSRLTVL.

The chain uses TRBV6-1 and TRBJ1-2, with TRBD1 matching over 9 bases. CDR3 length: 14 amino acids. Germline CDR1 MNHNS, CDR2 SASEGT. V lost 6 bases and J lost 4; bases outside the gene matches: 6. The CDR3 loop is CASRGTGTLYGYTF. The DNA of the CDR3 is TGTGCCAGCAGGGGGACAGGGACCCTCTATGGCTACACCTTC.

J is TRBJ1-2 and V is TRBV7-2; 7 positions match TRBD1. This CDR3 contains 14 residues. The trim removed 4 bases at V and 6 bases at J, leaving 8 bases unmatched. Germline V lookup: CDR1 SGHTA, CDR2 FQGNSA. The chain's CDR3 is CASSSYRGLDGYTF. CDR3 bases: TGTGCCAGCAGCTCTTACAGGGGACTGGATGGCTACACCTTC.

This chain links TRBV5-1 with TRBJ2-5; 16 bases line up with TRBD2. Trimming at V came to 2 bases and at J to 12 bases, leaving 10 bases not matched to a gene. The germline CDR1 and CDR2 sequences are SGHRS and YFSETQ. The CDR3 is made up of 16 amino acids. CDR3 sequence: CASSFYLGTSGREKYF. Here the CDR3 DNA reads TGCGCCAGCAGCTTTTACCTCGGGACTAGCGGGAGGGAAAAGTACTTC.

V gene TRBV4-3 combines with J gene TRBJ2-3, with 16 bases lining up with TRBD2. V lost 1 base, J lost 4 bases, and 8 bases stayed unmatched. This CDR3 is 19 amino acids long. The germline V gene has CDR1 LGHNA and CDR2 YSLEER. As DNA, the CDR3 is TGCGCCAGCAGCCAAGGGGGACTAGCGGGAGGGCCAGGGGCAGATACGCAGTATTTT. It encodes CASSQGGLAGGPGADTQYF.

The CDR3 protein is CASRGAGTEAFF. CDR3 bases: TGTGCCAGCAGGGGGGCTGGCACTGAAGCTTTCTTT. The V call is TRBV6-1, the J call TRBJ1-1; D perhaps matches TRBD1 (6 bases). Germline V gene lookup returns CDR1 MNHNS and CDR2 SASEGT. The CDR3 contains 12 residues. V lost 6 bases and J lost 4, with 9 bases in between.

This rearrangement joins TRBV10-1 to TRBJ2-1, with D perhaps matching TRBD2 (6 bases). V shed 3 bases and J shed 2 bases, with 14 bases lying between them. This CDR3 is built from 16 residues. The germline V gene has CDR1 WNHNN and CDR2 SYGVQD (reference sequence). For the CDR3, the DNA is TGCGCCAGCAGTGAATTGGCTAGCGCGCCCTACAATGAGCAGTTCTTC. Translation gives CASSELASAPYNEQFF.

CDR3 amino acids: CASSLDIPTVSSGNTIYF. CDR3 nucleotide sequence: TGTGCCAGCAGCTTAGATATCCCGACAGTCAGCTCTGGAAACACCATATATTTT. The rearrangement uses TRBV11-2 and TRBJ1-3; D possibly corresponds to TRBD1 (5 bases). The CDR3 is 18 residues long. Germline CDR1 and CDR2: SGHAT and FQNNGV. V was cut by 0 bases and J by 0 bases, with 15 bases left in between.